One sample yielded the 21 T cell receptor beta chains listed below, sequenced in a study of blood T cell repertoires in COVID-19. Sequencing used immunoSEQ multiplex PCR; TCRdb keeps in-frame clones, though not all of them. This sample yields 110,000 to 150,000 clones, of which 76% are seen a single time; roughly 4.3% belongs to the top ten. The sample was peripheral blood. These receptors came from a man in his 60s with acute or convalescent COVID-19.

This clone was recorded a few times. V gene TRBV4-1 combines with J gene TRBJ2-7, with TRBD1 matching 7 bases. V lost 5 bases to trimming and J lost 3 bases; unmatched junction nucleotides: 4. Germline V gives CDR1 MGHRA, CDR2 YSYEKL. The CDR3 runs to 13 residues. CDR3 sequence reads: CASSYRGGYEQYF. For the CDR3, the DNA is TGCGCCAGCAGCTACAGGGGCGGCTACGAGCAGTACTTC.

The CDR3 DNA follows: TGCGCCAGCAGCCCGGGGTTCATCGAAAAACTGTTTTTT. It encodes CASSPGFIEKLFF. The chain uses TRBV5-1 and TRBJ1-4; D remains unclear. V shed 4 bases and J shed 8 bases, with 12 bases lying between them. The length of the CDR3 is 13 residues. The V gene's germline CDR1 is SGHRS and CDR2 YFSETQ.

This chain connects TRBV5-1 to TRBJ2-7, with 8 bases that match TRBD1. Germline trimming cut 4 bases from V and 5 bases from J; bases unmatched to any gene: 8. The CDR3 totals 14 residues. Germline assignment: CDR1 SGHRS and CDR2 YFSETQ. The CDR3: CASSTRTGSDEQYF. CDR3 in DNA: TGCGCCAGCAGCACCCGGACAGGGTCAGACGAGCAGTACTTC.

The chain links TRBV7-3 to TRBJ2-5; TRBD2 might be the D (6 bases). The V end was cut by 3 bases, the J end by 5 bases, with 10 bases between. The CDR3 totals 13 residues. Per germline, CDR1 SGHTA and CDR2 FQGTGA. As DNA, the CDR3 is TGTGCCAGCAGCTTCTTCGGAGGGGAGACCCAGTACTTC. The encoded protein is CASSFFGGETQYF.

The gene calls are TRBV5-4 and TRBJ1-4; TRBD1 is a possible D gene (6 bases). This CDR3 contains 16 residues. The V end lost 0 bases, the J end lost 4 bases, and 13 bases lay between the germline ends. From germline, CDR1 is SGHNT and CDR2 YYREEE (reference sequence). The CDR3 DNA follows: TGTGCCAGCAGCTTGGATCCGGGCAGGGGTAATGAAAAACTGTTTTTT. It translates to CASSLDPGRGNEKLFF.

The genes are TRBV7-8 and TRBJ2-1; 10 bases align to TRBD2. The CDR3 runs to 15 residues. The V segment lost 3 bases and the J segment 3 bases; nucleotides outside the gene matches: 2. Germline V gene data show CDR1 as SGHVS and CDR2 as FQNEAQ. The CDR3, as DNA: TGTGCCAGCAGCTTCGCTAGCGGGAGCTACAATGAGCAGTTCTTC. It is translated as CASSFASGSYNEQFF.

The chain recombines TRBV3-1 (or the pseudogene TRBV3-2) with TRBJ1-2, with D possibly being TRBD1 (6 bases). This CDR3 is 15 amino acids long. V dropped 9 bases and J dropped 4 bases, with 21 bases sitting between them. The germline V gene encodes CDR1 LGHDT and CDR2 YNNKEL (reference sequence). Here the CDR3 DNA reads TGTGCCAGTCTTTCCGACAGGTTTCCCTTCTATGGCTACACCTTC. Translating gives CASLSDRFPFYGYTF.

The chain is built from TRBV19 and TRBJ2-7; maybe TRBD2 (6 bases). The germline gives CDR1 LNHDA, CDR2 SQIVND (reference sequence). The CDR3 has 14 amino acids. The V end was cut by 2 bases, the J end by 3 bases, with 11 bases between. This chain's CDR3 is CASSITGSLYEQYF. DNA of the CDR3: TGTGCCAGTAGTATAACCGGGAGTCTCTACGAGCAGTACTTC.

The chain uses TRBV19 and TRBJ1-5; D uncertain. V lost 6 bases and J lost 1, with 7 bases in between. CDR1 is LNHDA, CDR2 SQIVND, per germline (reference sequence). This CDR3 comprises 13 residues. This CDR3 is CASRGGSNQPQHF. CDR3 in DNA: TGTGCCAGTAGGGGCGGGAGCAATCAGCCCCAGCATTTT.

This chain connects TRBV29-1 to TRBJ2-7; 8 positions match TRBD1. The ends lost 6 bases at V and 5 bases at J; junction bases unmatched: 6. Looked up from germline, CDR1 is SQVTM and CDR2 is ANQGSEA. This CDR3 is built from 12 residues. CDR3 nucleotide sequence: TGCAGCGTGCGACAGGGGAACGACGAGCAGTACTTC. Encoded protein: CSVRQGNDEQYF.

This clone was observed a handful of times. The gene calls are TRBV25-1 and TRBJ2-6; 7 nucleotides line up with TRBD1. V lost 4 bases to trimming and J lost 2 bases; unmatched junction nucleotides: 8. Germline CDR1 reads MGHDK; CDR2 reads SYGVNS. The CDR3 has 17 residues. CDR3: CASSATGKETGANVLTF. Here the CDR3 DNA reads TGTGCCAGCAGTGCGACAGGGAAAGAAACTGGGGCCAACGTCCTGACTTTC.

CDR3 nucleotides: TGTGCCAGCAGCGCCCGGGACAGGGCATTCACAGATACGCAGTATTTT. As protein: CASSARDRAFTDTQYF. The V gene is TRBV3-1 (or the pseudogene TRBV3-2), the J gene TRBJ2-3; TRBD1 matches at 9 bases. The CDR3 runs to 16 residues. CDR1 is LGHDT, CDR2 YNNKEL, per germline (reference sequence). J was trimmed by 2 bases and V by 5 bases; bases with no gene match: 8.

The chain combines TRBV29-1 with TRBJ2-1; TRBD2 matches at 7 bases. Germline lookup yields CDR1 SQVTM and CDR2 ANQGSEA. With 4 bases clipped from V and 7 bases from J, the junction kept 10 bases outside the gene matches. The CDR3 totals 14 residues. CDR3: CSVVFGGSSNEQFF. CDR3 nucleotide sequence: TGCAGCGTTGTATTTGGCGGGAGTAGTAATGAGCAGTTCTTC.

This chain connects TRBV7-9 to TRBJ2-1, with 8 positions matching TRBD1. This CDR3 comprises 19 residues. The germline V gene has CDR1 SEHNR and CDR2 FQNEAQ (reference sequence). V was pared by 7 bases and J by 0 bases, with 17 bases of the junction left unmatched. This CDR3 reads CASNNTGGRGLSSYNEQFF. The CDR3 region has the DNA TGTGCCAGCAACAATACAGGGGGTCGGGGCTTGTCCTCCTACAATGAGCAGTTCTTC.

V and J are TRBV3-1 (or the pseudogene TRBV3-2) and TRBJ2-1, with D uncertain. The V gene lost 0 bases and the J gene lost 5 bases, with 5 bases spanning the gap. Germline V gives CDR1 LGHDT, CDR2 YNNKEL (reference sequence). The CDR3 runs to 13 residues. The CDR3 protein is CASSQEPDNEQFF. In nucleotides, the CDR3 is TGTGCCAGCAGCCAAGAACCGGACAATGAGCAGTTCTTC.

The chain couples TRBV11-2 to TRBJ2-1; TRBD1 aligns across 10 bases. This CDR3 is 15 amino acids long. Germline values: CDR1 SGHAT, CDR2 FQNNGV. Germline trimming cut 6 bases from V and 7 bases from J; bases unmatched to any gene: 9. CDR3 amino acids: CASRPGTGAPNEQFF. CDR3 nucleotide sequence: TGTGCCAGCAGACCCGGGACAGGGGCCCCTAATGAGCAGTTCTTC.

This chain connects TRBV12-5 to TRBJ2-7, with 9 bases that match TRBD1. The germline V gene encodes CDR1 LGHNT and CDR2 FRNRAP. This CDR3 region has 15 residues. Trimming at V came to 3 bases and at J to 3 bases, leaving 6 bases not matched to a gene. Here the CDR3 reads CASGFPGQGNYEQYF. The CDR3 DNA is TGTGCTAGTGGTTTCCCGGGACAGGGCAACTACGAGCAGTACTTC. Complete variable domain (other parts from reference TRBV12-5 and TRBJ2-7): DARVTQTPRHKVTEMGQEVTMRCQPILGHNTVFWYRQTMMQGLELLAYFRNRAPLDDSGMPKDRFSAEMPDATLATLKIQPSEPRDSAVYFCASGFPGQGNYEQYFGPGTRLTVT.

The V and J genes are TRBV10-1 and TRBJ2-5, with 10 bases that match TRBD1. From germline, CDR1 is WNHNN and CDR2 SYGVQD (reference sequence). Unmatched junction bases numbered 6, after V lost 0 bases and J lost 5 bases. This CDR3 spans 16 amino acids. The CDR3 DNA reads TGCGCCAGCAGTGAGTCGGAGGACAGGGGGATTGAGACCCAGTACTTC. It specifies CASSESEDRGIETQYF.

This clone came up once. The rearrangement uses TRBV20-1 and TRBJ2-7, with 8 bases that match TRBD2. The CDR3 contains 14 residues. Germline lookup yields CDR1 DFQATT and CDR2 SNEGSKA (reference sequence). V was pared by 3 bases and J by 2 bases, with 6 bases of the junction left unmatched. DNA of the CDR3: TGCAGTGCTAGTAGAAGCGGGAGAACCTACGAGCAGTACTTC. Amino acid sequence: CSASRSGRTYEQYF.

This clone was observed a few times. In nucleotides, the CDR3 is TGTGCCAGCAGTTACTCGTCCGGGGGGGCCAACGTCCTGACTTTC. Amino acid sequence: CASSYSSGGANVLTF. V is TRBV6-5 and J is TRBJ2-6, with D unclear. The germline gives CDR1 MNHEY, CDR2 SVGAGI. Trimming took off 0 bases at V and 4 bases at J, with 7 bases between the two ends. The CDR3 is 15 residues long.

The rearrangement uses TRBV6-2 or TRBV6-3 and TRBJ1-4; 7 nucleotides agree with TRBD1. Per germline, CDR1 MNHEY and CDR2 SVGEGT. V lost 2 bases to trimming and J lost 7 bases; unmatched junction nucleotides: 7. The CDR3 runs 15 residues. In DNA, the CDR3 is TGTGCCAGCAGTTACGTAGGAGGGGGCAGTGAAAAACTGTTTTTT. This gives the protein CASSYVGGGSEKLFF.